This entry describes one TCR beta chain. The protocol was immunoSEQ multiplex PCR, while the TCRdb copy is restricted to in-frame clones and leaves out a portion. The data hold 13,000 to 15,000 clones, with about nine tenths observed a single time. Losses at the gene ends were 6 bases for V and 1 base for J; bases not matched to a gene: 4. The CDR3 spans 15 residues. The germline gives CDR1 SGHNT, CDR2 YENEEA. This sample stems from a study of T cells in localized non-small cell lung cancer. Specimen: peripheral blood mononuclear cells, collected before any cancer treatment. V usage is TRBV11-3 and J usage is TRBJ2-1; 9 nucleotides agree with TRBD2. The TCR comes from a man between 40 and 75 years old with stage III lung adenocarcinoma. CDR3 amino acids: CASSYTSGSYNEQFF. The CDR3 coding sequence is TGTGCCAGCAGTTACACTAGCGGGTCCTACAATGAGCAGTTCTTC.